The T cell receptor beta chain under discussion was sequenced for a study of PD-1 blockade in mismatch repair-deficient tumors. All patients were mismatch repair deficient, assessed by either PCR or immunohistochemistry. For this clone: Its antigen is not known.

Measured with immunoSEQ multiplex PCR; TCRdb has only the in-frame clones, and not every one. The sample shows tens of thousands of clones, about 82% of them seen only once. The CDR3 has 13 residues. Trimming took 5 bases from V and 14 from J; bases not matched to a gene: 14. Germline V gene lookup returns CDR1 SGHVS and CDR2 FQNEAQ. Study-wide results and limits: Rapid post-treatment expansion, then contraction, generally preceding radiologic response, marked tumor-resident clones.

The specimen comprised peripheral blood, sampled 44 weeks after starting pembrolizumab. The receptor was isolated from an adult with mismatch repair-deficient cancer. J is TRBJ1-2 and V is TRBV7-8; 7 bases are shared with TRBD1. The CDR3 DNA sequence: TGTGCCAGCAGCGCTGGGCTAGACAGGGCTTGGACCTTC. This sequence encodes CASSAGLDRAWTF.